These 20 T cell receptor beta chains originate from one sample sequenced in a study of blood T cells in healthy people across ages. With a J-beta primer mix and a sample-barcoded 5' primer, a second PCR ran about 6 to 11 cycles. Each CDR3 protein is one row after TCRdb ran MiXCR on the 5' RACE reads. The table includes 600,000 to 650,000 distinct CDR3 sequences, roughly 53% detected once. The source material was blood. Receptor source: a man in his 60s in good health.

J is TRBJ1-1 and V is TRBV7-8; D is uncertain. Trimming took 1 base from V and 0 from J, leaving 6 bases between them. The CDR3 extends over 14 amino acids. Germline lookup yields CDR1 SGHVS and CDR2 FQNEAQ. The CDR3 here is CASSLDQMNTEAFF. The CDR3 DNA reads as TGTGCCAGCAGCTTAGACCAGATGAACACTGAAGCTTTCTTT. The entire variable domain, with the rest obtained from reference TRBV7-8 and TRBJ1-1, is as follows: GAGVSQSPRYKVAKRGQDVALRCDPISGHVSLFWYQQALGQGPEFLTYFQNEAQLDKSGLPSDRFFAERPEGSVSTLKIQRTQQEDSAVYLCASSLDQMNTEAFFGQGTRLTVV.

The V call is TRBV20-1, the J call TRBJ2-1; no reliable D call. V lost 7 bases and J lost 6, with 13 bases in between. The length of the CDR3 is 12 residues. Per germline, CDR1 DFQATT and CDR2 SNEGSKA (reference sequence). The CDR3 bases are TGCAGTGTTAAGTCGTCTCCCAATGAGCAGTTCTTC. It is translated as CSVKSSPNEQFF.

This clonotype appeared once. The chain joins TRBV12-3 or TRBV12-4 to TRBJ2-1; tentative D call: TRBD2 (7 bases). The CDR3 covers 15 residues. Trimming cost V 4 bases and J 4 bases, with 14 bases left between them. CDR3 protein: CASSSRGGRYNEQFF. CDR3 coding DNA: TGTGCCAGCAGTTCTAGGGGGGGGCGGTACAATGAGCAGTTCTTC.

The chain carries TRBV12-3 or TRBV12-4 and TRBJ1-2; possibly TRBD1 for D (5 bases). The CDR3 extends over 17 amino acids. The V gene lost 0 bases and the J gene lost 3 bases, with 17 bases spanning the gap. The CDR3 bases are TGTGCCAGCAGTTTAGCGTTGGTTGAGGTGGGGCACTATGGCTACACCTTC. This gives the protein CASSLALVEVGHYGYTF.

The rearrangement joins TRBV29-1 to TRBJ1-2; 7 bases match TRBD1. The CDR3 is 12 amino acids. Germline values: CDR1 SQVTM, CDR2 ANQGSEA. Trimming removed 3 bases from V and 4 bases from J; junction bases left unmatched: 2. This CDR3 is CSVDRQGYGYTF. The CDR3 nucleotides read TGCAGCGTTGACAGACAGGGCTATGGCTACACCTTC.

This CDR3 reads CASSYTGTAETQYF. CDR3 nucleotide sequence: TGTGCCAGCAGCTACACCGGGACAGCAGAGACCCAGTACTTC. The rearrangement links TRBV9 to TRBJ2-5, with 7 bases matching TRBD1. Looked up from germline, CDR1 is SGDLS and CDR2 is YYNGEE. Losses at the gene ends were 4 bases for V and 4 bases for J; bases not matched to a gene: 7. This CDR3 comprises 14 residues.

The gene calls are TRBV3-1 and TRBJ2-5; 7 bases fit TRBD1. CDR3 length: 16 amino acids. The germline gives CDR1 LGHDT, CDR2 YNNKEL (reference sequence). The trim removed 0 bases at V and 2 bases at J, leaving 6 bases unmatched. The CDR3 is CASSQDLGTAQETQYF. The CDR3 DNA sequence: TGTGCCAGCAGCCAAGATCTTGGGACAGCTCAAGAGACCCAGTACTTC.

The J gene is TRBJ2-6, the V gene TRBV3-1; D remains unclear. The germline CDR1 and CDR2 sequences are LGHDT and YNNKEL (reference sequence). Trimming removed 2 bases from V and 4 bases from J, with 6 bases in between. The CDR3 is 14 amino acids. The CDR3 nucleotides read TGTGCCAGCAGCCAATTCGGGGGGGCCAACGTCCTGACTTTC. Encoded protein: CASSQFGGANVLTF.

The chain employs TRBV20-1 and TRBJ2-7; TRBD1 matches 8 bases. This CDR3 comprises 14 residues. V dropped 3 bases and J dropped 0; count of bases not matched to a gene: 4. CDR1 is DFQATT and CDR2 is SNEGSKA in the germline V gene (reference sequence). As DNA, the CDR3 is TGCAGTGCTAGGGGACAGGAAAGCTCCTACGAGCAGTACTTC. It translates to CSARGQESSYEQYF.

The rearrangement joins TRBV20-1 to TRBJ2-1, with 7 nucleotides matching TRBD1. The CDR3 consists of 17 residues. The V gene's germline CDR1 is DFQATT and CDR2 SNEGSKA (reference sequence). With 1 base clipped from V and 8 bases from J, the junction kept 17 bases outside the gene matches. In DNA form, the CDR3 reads TGCAGTGCTAGAGCGTCCCAGGGACAGAGGGCGGGCGATGAGCAGTTCTTC. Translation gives CSARASQGQRAGDEQFF.

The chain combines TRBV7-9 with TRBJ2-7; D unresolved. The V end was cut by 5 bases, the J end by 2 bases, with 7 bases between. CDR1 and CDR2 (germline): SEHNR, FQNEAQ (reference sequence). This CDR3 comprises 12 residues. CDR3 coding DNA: TGTGCCAGCAGCAGGGTGACCTACGAGCAGTACTTC. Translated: CASSRVTYEQYF. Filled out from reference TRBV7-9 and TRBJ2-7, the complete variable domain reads DTGVSQNPRHKITKRGQNVTFRCDPISEHNRLYWYRQTLGQGPEFLTYFQNEAQLEKSRLLSDRFSAERPKGSFSTLEIQRTEQGDSAMYLCASSRVTYEQYFGPGTRLTVT.

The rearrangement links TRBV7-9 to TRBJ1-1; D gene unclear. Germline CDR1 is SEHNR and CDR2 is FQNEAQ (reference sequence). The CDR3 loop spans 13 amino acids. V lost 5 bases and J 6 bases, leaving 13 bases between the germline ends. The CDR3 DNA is TGTGCCAGCAGCCCCCACTCCCTAGCTGAAGCTTTCTTT. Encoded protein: CASSPHSLAEAFF.

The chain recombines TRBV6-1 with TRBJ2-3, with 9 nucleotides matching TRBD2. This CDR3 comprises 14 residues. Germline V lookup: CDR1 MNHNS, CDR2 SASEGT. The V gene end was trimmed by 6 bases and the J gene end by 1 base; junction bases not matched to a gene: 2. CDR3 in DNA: TGTGCCAGCAGGGTAGCGGGGGGCACAGATACGCAGTATTTT. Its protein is CASRVAGGTDTQYF.

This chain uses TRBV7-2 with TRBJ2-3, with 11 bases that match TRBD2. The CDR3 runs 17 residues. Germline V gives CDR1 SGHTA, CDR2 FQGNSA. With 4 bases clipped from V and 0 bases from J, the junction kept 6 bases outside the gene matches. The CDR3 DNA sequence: TGTGCCAGCAGCTCCGTTCGACTAGCGGGGAGCACAGATACGCAGTATTTT. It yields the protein CASSSVRLAGSTDTQYF.

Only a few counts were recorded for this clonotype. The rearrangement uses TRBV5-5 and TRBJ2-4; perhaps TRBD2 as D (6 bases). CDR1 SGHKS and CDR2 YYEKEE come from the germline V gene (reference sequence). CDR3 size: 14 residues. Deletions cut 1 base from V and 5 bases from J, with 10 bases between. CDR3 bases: TGTGCCAGCAGCTTGCGCGTAGCGGAAAACATTCAGTACTTC. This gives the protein CASSLRVAENIQYF.

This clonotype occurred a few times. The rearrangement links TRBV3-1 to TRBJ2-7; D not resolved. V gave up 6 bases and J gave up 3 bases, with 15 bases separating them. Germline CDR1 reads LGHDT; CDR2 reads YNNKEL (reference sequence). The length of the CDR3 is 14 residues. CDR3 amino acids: CASSPDTVFYEQYF. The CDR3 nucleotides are TGTGCCAGCAGTCCCGACACCGTTTTCTACGAGCAGTACTTC.

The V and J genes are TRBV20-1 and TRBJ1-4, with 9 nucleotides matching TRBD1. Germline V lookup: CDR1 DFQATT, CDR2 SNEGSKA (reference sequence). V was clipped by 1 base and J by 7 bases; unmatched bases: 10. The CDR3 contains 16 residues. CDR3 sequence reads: CSARGPKQGAGEKLFF. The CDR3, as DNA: TGCAGTGCTAGAGGCCCTAAACAGGGGGCGGGTGAAAAACTGTTTTTT.

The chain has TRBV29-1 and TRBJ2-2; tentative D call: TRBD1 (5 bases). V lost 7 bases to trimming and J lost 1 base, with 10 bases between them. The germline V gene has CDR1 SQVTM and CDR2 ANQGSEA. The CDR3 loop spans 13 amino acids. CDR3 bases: TGCAGCGCAGGGTCCCTGAACACCGGGGAGCTGTTTTTT. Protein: CSAGSLNTGELFF.

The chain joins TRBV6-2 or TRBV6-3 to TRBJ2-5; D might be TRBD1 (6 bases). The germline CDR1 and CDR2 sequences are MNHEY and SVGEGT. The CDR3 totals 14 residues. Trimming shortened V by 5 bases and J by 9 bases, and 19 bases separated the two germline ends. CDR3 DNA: TGTGCCAGCAGTCGGGACATTGGCGTCGGGGCCCAGTACTTC. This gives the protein CASSRDIGVGAQYF.

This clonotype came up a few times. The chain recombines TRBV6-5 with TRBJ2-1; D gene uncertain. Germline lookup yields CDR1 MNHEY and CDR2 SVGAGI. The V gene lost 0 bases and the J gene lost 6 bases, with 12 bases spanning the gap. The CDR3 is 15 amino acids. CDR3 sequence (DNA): TGTGCCAGCAGTTACTCGAGGCTGGAATCCAATGAGCAGTTCTTC. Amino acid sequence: CASSYSRLESNEQFF.